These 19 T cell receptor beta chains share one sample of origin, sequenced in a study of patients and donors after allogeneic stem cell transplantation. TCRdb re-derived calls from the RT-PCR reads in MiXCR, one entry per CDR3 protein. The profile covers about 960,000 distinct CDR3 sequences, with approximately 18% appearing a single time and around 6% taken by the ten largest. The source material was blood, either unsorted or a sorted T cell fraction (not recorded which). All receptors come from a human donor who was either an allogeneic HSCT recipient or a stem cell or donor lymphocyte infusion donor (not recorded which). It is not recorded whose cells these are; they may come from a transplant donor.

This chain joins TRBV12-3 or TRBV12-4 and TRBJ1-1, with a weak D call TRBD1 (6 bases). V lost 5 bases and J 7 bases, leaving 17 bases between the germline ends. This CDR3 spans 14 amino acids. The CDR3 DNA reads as TGTGCCAGCAGTGCCGGGAGGGGGTTAAGTGAAGCTTTCTTT. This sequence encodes CASSAGRGLSEAFF.

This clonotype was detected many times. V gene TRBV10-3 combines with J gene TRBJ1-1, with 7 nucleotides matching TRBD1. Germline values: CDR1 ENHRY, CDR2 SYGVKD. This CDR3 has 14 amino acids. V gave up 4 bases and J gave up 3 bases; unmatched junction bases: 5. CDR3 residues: CAISGRDSYTEAFF. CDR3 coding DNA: TGTGCCATCAGTGGAAGGGACAGCTACACTGAAGCTTTCTTT.

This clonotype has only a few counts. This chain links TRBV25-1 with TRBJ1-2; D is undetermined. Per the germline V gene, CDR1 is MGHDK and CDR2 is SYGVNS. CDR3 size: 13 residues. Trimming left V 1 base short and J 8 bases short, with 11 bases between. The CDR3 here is CASSELGSWGYTF. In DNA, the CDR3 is TGTGCCAGCAGTGAATTAGGGTCTTGGGGCTACACCTTC.

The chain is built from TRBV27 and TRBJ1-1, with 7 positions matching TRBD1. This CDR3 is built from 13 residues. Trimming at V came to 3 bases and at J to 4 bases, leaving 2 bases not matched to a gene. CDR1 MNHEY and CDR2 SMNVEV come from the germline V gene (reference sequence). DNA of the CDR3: TGTGCCAGCAGTTTTACAGGGGTCACTGAAGCTTTCTTT. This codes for CASSFTGVTEAFF.

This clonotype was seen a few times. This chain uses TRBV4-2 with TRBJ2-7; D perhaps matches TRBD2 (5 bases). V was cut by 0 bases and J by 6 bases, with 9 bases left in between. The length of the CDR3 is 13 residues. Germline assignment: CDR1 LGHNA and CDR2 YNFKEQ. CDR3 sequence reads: CASSQDPAGEQYF. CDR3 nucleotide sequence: TGTGCCAGCAGCCAAGATCCCGCGGGCGAGCAGTACTTC.

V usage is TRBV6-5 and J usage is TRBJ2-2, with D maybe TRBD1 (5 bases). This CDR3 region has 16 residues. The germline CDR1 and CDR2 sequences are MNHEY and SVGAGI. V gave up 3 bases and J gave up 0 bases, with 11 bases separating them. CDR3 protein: CASSYAPGTNTGELFF. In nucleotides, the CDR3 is TGTGCCAGCAGTTATGCCCCAGGGACGAACACCGGGGAGCTGTTTTTT.

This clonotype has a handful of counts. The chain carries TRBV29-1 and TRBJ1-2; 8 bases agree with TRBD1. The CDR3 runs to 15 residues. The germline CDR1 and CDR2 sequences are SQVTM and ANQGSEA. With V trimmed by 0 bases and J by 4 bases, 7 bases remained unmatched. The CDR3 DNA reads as TGCAGCGTTGAAGATGGGACAGGAGGCCCCTATGGCTACACCTTC. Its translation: CSVEDGTGGPYGYTF.

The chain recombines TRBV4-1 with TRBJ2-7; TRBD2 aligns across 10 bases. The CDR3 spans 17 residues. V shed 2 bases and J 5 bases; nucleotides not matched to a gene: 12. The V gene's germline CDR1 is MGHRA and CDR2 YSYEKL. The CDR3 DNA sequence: TGCGCCAGCAGCCAACTCTCCCGAGCGGGAGGGCCCCACGAGCAGTACTTC. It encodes CASSQLSRAGGPHEQYF.

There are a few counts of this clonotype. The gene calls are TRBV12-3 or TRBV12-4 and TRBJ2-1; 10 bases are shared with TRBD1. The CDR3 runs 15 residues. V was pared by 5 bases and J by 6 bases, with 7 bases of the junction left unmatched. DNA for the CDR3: TGTGCCAGCAGTCGGCAGGACAGGGGGGGCAATGAGCAGTTCTTC. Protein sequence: CASSRQDRGGNEQFF.

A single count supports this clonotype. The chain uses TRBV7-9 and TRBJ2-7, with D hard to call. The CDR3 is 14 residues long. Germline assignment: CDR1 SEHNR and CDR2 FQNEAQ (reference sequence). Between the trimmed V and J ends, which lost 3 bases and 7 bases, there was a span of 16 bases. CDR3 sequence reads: CASSFNRPMGEQYF. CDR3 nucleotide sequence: TGTGCCAGCAGCTTTAACCGGCCCATGGGGGAGCAGTACTTC. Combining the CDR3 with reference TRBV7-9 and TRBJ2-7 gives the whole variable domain DTGVSQNPRHKITKRGQNVTFRCDPISEHNRLYWYRQTLGQGPEFLTYFQNEAQLEKSRLLSDRFSAERPKGSFSTLEIQRTEQGDSAMYLCASSFNRPMGEQYFGPGTRLTVT.

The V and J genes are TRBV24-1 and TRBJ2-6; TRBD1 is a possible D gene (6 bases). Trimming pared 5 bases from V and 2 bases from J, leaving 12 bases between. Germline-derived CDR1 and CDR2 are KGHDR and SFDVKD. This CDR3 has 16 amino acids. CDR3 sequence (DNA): TGTGCCACCAGTGGCCGGACAGAGACTGGGGCCAACGTCCTGACTTTC. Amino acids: CATSGRTETGANVLTF.

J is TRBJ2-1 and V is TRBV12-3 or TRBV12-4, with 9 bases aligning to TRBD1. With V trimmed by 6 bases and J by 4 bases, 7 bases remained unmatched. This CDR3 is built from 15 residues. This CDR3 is CASRLGQGAYNEQFF. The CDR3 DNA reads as TGTGCCAGCAGATTGGGACAGGGAGCGTACAATGAGCAGTTCTTC.

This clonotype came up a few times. The CDR3 DNA reads TGTGCCAGCAGCGACAGAGGATACAATGAGCAGTTCTTC. Its protein is CASSDRGYNEQFF. The chain has TRBV7-3 and TRBJ2-1, with D perhaps matching TRBD1 (5 bases). The CDR3 spans 13 residues. V dropped 5 bases and J dropped 4 bases, with 9 bases sitting between them. CDR1 and CDR2 from the germline V gene are SGHTA and FQGTGA. Variable domain in full (rest from reference TRBV7-3 and TRBJ2-1): GAGVSQTPSNKVTEKGKYVELRCDPISGHTALYWYRQSLGQGPEFLIYFQGTGAADDSGLPNDRFFAVRPEGSVSTLKIQRTERGDSAVYLCASSDRGYNEQFFGPGTRLTVL.

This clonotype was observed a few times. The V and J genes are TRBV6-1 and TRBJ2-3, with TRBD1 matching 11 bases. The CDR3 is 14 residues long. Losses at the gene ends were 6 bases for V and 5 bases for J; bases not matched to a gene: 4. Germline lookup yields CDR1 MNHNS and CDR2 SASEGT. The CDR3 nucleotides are TGTGCCAGCAGAGGACAGGGGGCAATAGATACGCAGTATTTT. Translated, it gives CASRGQGAIDTQYF.

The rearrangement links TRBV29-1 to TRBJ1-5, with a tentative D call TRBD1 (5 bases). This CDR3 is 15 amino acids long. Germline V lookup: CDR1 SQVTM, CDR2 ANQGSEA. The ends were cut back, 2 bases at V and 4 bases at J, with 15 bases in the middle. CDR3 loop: CSVEPSGRNNQPQHF. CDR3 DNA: TGCAGCGTTGAACCCTCGGGACGGAATAATCAGCCCCAGCATTTT.

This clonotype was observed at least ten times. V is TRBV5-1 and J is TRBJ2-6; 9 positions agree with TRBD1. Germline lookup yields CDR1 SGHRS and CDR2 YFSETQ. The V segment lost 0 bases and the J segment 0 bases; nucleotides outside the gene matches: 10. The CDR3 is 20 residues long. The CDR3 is CASSLVKEDRGGSGANVLTF. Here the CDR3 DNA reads TGCGCCAGCAGCTTGGTTAAAGAGGACAGGGGTGGCTCTGGGGCCAACGTCCTGACTTTC.

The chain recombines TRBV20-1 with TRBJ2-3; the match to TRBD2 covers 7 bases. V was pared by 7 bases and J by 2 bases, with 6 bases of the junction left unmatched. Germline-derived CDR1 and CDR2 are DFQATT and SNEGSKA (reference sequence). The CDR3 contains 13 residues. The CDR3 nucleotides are TGCAGTGTCGCTAGCGGAACCACAGATACGCAGTATTTT. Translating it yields CSVASGTTDTQYF.

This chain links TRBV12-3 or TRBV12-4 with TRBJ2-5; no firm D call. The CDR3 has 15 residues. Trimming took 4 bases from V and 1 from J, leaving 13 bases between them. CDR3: CASSYNGRPQETQYF. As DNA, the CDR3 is TGTGCCAGCAGTTATAATGGACGGCCCCAAGAGACCCAGTACTTC.

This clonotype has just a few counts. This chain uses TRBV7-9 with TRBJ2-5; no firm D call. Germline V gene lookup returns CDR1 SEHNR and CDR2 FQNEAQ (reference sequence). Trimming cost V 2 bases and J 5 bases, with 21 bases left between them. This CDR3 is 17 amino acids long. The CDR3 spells CASSLNWRTAAKETQYF. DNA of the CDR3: TGTGCCAGCAGCTTAAATTGGAGAACCGCGGCTAAGGAGACCCAGTACTTC.